Listed here are 28 T cell receptor beta chains from one sample, sequenced in a study of early T cells in non-severe SARS-CoV-2 infection (dated by TCRdb to the early 2020s). Library prep was done by 5' RACE. The sequencing machine was a NextSeq 500. Through fastp at Q25 and MiXCR, TCRdb rebuilt clones from the public reads, retaining in-frame beta chains. Rows are unified per CDR3 protein, each entry keeping the most common DNA and genes. For this sample the table gives 55,000 to 75,000 distinct CDR3 sequences, of which about 8.4% were detected only once. Together, the top ten hold 3% to 4% of the sample. The material sequenced was whole blood. Receptor source: an adult who was a healthcare worker with PCR-confirmed SARS-CoV-2 infection or an uninfected control (not recorded which).

V usage is TRBV6-1 and J usage is TRBJ2-1; 13 bases line up with TRBD2. The CDR3 contains 16 residues. Germline CDR1 reads MNHNS; CDR2 reads SASEGT. V gave up 3 bases and J gave up 8 bases; unmatched junction bases: 7. In nucleotides, the CDR3 is TGTGCCAGCAGTGAGGTGACTAGCGGGAGGTCCCATGAGCAGTTCTTC. This encodes CASSEVTSGRSHEQFF.

This clonotype was recorded at least ten times. The V call is TRBV9, the J call TRBJ2-2; D remains ambiguous. This CDR3 contains 14 residues. CDR1 and CDR2 from the germline V gene are SGDLS and YYNGEE. V shed 4 bases and J shed 0 bases, with 7 bases lying between them. Here the CDR3 reads CASSLDSNTGELFF. The CDR3 nucleotides are TGTGCCAGCAGCTTGGATTCGAACACCGGGGAGCTGTTTTTT.

This clonotype came up many times. This chain connects TRBV7-8 to TRBJ1-5; TRBD1 agrees at 7 bases. The CDR3 is 16 residues long. The J segment lost 0 bases and the V segment lost 4 bases, leaving 6 bases of the junction unmatched. Per the germline V gene, CDR1 is SGHVS and CDR2 is FQNEAQ. CDR3 residues: CASSYRGPLSNQPQHF. The CDR3, as DNA: TGTGCCAGCAGCTACAGGGGACCTCTTAGCAATCAGCCCCAGCATTTT. Combining the CDR3 with reference TRBV7-8 and TRBJ1-5 gives the whole variable domain GAGVSQSPRYKVAKRGQDVALRCDPISGHVSLFWYQQALGQGPEFLTYFQNEAQLDKSGLPSDRFFAERPEGSVSTLKIQRTQQEDSAVYLCASSYRGPLSNQPQHFGDGTRLSIL.

This clonotype was seen at least ten times. The chain employs TRBV21-1 and TRBJ2-7. TRBV21-1 is a pseudogene. CDR3 length: 12 residues. The CDR3 nucleotides are TGTGCCAGCAGCAAAGGTCTCGACGAGCAGTACTTC. It codes for CASSKGLDEQYF.

This clonotype turned up a few times. This rearrangement joins TRBV3-1 to TRBJ1-2; no clear D. Germline CDR1 reads LGHDT; CDR2 reads YNNKEL (reference sequence). The length of the CDR3 is 16 residues. The V gene lost 0 bases and the J gene lost 5 bases, with 16 bases spanning the gap. CDR3 region: CASSQEGYGYSYGYTF. The CDR3 coding sequence is TGTGCCAGCAGCCAAGAAGGCTACGGATACAGTTATGGCTACACCTTC.

This clonotype was seen ten or more times. The chain has TRBV12-3 or TRBV12-4 and TRBJ2-3; the match to TRBD2 covers 9 bases. The ends lost 5 bases at V and 9 bases at J; junction bases unmatched: 9. This CDR3 region has 14 residues. The CDR3 loop reads CASSRGAGGPTQYF. CDR3 coding DNA: TGTGCCAGCAGTAGAGGAGCGGGAGGACCGACGCAGTATTTT.

This clonotype appeared many times. The chain joins TRBV28 to TRBJ2-7, with D perhaps being TRBD1 or TRBD2 (6 bases each). Deletions cut 6 bases from V and 3 bases from J, with 24 bases between. The germline CDR1 and CDR2 sequences are MDHEN and SYDVKM. The CDR3 contains 17 residues. CDR3 residues: CASSPLLGGQNYYEQYF. The CDR3 DNA reads as TGTGCCAGCAGCCCCCTTTTGGGGGGACAAAATTACTACGAGCAGTACTTC. The full variable domain, rest sourced from reference TRBV28 and TRBJ2-7, is DVKVTQSSRYLVKRTGEKVFLECVQDMDHENMFWYRQDPGLGLRLIYFSYDVKMKEKGDIPEGYSVSREKKERFSLILESASTNQTSMYLCASSPLLGGQNYYEQYFGPGTRLTVT.

This clonotype was seen only a few times. The genes are TRBV12-3 or TRBV12-4 and TRBJ2-3; D may be TRBD1 or TRBD2 (5 bases each). The CDR3 loop spans 16 amino acids. V dropped 1 base and J dropped 0 bases, with 11 bases sitting between them. The CDR3 here is CASSLGFRDSTDTQYF. Here the CDR3 DNA reads TGTGCCAGCAGTTTAGGGTTCCGGGACAGCACAGATACGCAGTATTTT.

This clonotype showed up just a few times. This chain uses TRBV10-3 with TRBJ2-5; unclear D gene. From germline, CDR1 is ENHRY and CDR2 SYGVKD. V was pared by 0 bases and J by 2 bases, with 16 bases between. The CDR3 runs 17 residues. CDR3 nucleotide sequence: TGTGCCATCAGTGAGTCGAAGGGCGTCGGGTCTCAAGAGACCCAGTACTTC. It is translated as CAISESKGVGSQETQYF.

The V gene is TRBV7-8, the J gene TRBJ2-1, with D uncertain. V dropped 1 base and J dropped 10 bases, with 11 bases sitting between them. Germline V gene lookup returns CDR1 SGHVS and CDR2 FQNEAQ. CDR3 length equals 13 residues. CDR3 amino acids: CASSLGGRMEQFF. The CDR3 DNA follows: TGTGCCAGCAGCTTAGGTGGGCGCATGGAGCAGTTCTTC.

This clonotype was seen repeatedly, ten times or more. The chain has TRBV7-2 and TRBJ2-3; no clear D gene. The ends were cut back, 2 bases at V and 2 bases at J, with 11 bases in the middle. The CDR3 has 15 amino acids. The germline CDR1 and CDR2 sequences are SGHTA and FQGNSA. In DNA form, the CDR3 reads TGTGCCAGCAGCTTAAGGTGGCAGTCCACAGATACGCAGTATTTT. Its translation: CASSLRWQSTDTQYF.

In its sample, this clonotype was seen a few times. The V and J genes are TRBV30 and TRBJ2-7; D ambiguous. CDR3 length equals 14 residues. V was clipped by 2 bases and J by 3 bases, with 14 bases between them. Per the germline V gene, CDR1 is GTSNPN and CDR2 is SVGIG (reference sequence). In nucleotides, the CDR3 is TGTGCCTGGAGTCCCCGATATGGTTACTACGAGCAGTACTTC. This translates into CAWSPRYGYYEQYF.

This rearrangement joins TRBV6-6 to TRBJ1-5; possible D gene TRBD1, 6 bases. The germline CDR1 and CDR2 sequences are MNHNY and SVGAGI (reference sequence). V lost 6 bases and J lost 5, with 11 bases in between. The CDR3 is 13 amino acids. The CDR3 here is CASSSGGHQPQHF. In DNA, the CDR3 is TGTGCCAGCAGCTCCGGGGGGCATCAGCCCCAGCATTTT.

This chain uses TRBV20-1 with TRBJ2-1; D is possibly TRBD2 (6 bases). V lost 0 bases and J 4 bases, leaving 13 bases between the germline ends. The CDR3 is 15 amino acids. Germline V gene sequence: CDR1 DFQATT, CDR2 SNEGSKA (reference sequence). The CDR3 reads CSARDRTSPYNEQFF. The CDR3 bases are TGCAGTGCTAGAGATCGTACTAGCCCGTACAATGAGCAGTTCTTC.

This chain connects TRBV28 to TRBJ2-2; 12 nucleotides align to TRBD1. This CDR3 region has 16 residues. Germline CDR1 is MDHEN and CDR2 is SYDVKM. The junction had 4 bases not matched to a gene; V was cut back by 1 base and J by 7 bases. In DNA, the CDR3 is TGTGCCAGCAGTTTATCGGGGACAGGGGGCTTCGGGGAGCTGTTTTTT. Its protein is CASSLSGTGGFGELFF.

The chain recombines TRBV6-2 or TRBV6-3 with TRBJ2-7; 12 bases match TRBD2. J was trimmed by 5 bases and V by 7 bases; bases with no gene match: 6. The CDR3 covers 14 residues. CDR1 is MNHEY and CDR2 is SVGEGT in the germline V gene. The CDR3 region has the DNA TGTGCCAGCATTCTAGCGGGAGGGCCCAACGAGCAGTACTTC. Its protein is CASILAGGPNEQYF.

In its sample, this clonotype was seen a few times. This sequence joins TRBV15 and TRBJ2-5; D might be TRBD1 or TRBD2, each matching 5 bases. Germline CDR1 reads LNHNV; CDR2 reads YYDKDF (reference sequence). Between the trimmed V and J ends, which lost 3 bases and 7 bases, there was a span of 18 bases. The CDR3 has 15 amino acids. Here the CDR3 reads CATSSPHGARGTQYF. The CDR3 DNA reads as TGTGCCACCAGCAGCCCCCACGGGGCTCGGGGGACCCAGTACTTC.

The rearrangement joins TRBV29-1 to TRBJ2-1; D might be TRBD1 (6 bases). Trimming removed 7 bases at V and 0 bases at J, with 16 bases between. This CDR3 region has 15 residues. Germline V CDR1 and CDR2: SQVTM, ANQGSEA. CDR3 sequence (DNA): TGCAGCGGGGAGAATGACAGGAGCTCCTACAATGAGCAGTTCTTC. Its protein is CSGENDRSSYNEQFF.

This clonotype has at least ten counts. The V gene is TRBV5-1, the J gene TRBJ2-5, with D unresolved. V lost 2 bases, J lost 5 bases, and 7 bases lay in between. This CDR3 region has 12 residues. The germline CDR1 and CDR2 sequences are SGHRS and YFSETQ. The CDR3 DNA reads TGCGCCAGCAGCTTCGGCTTGGAGACCCAGTACTTC. Its protein product is CASSFGLETQYF.

This clonotype has only a few counts. The chain links TRBV7-6 to TRBJ2-1; D not certain. CDR3 length: 13 residues. V lost 1 base and J lost 12, with 13 bases in between. Germline V gene sequence: CDR1 SGHVS, CDR2 FNYEAQ. CDR3 sequence (DNA): TGTGCCAGCAGCTTAGGGTCTCCCTCCGGGCAGTTCTTC. Its translation: CASSLGSPSGQFF.

The V call is TRBV29-1, the J call TRBJ1-1; D gene uncertain. This CDR3 contains 14 residues. Trimming removed 6 bases from V and 2 bases from J, with 16 bases in between. The germline CDR1 and CDR2 sequences are SQVTM and ANQGSEA. Here the CDR3 DNA reads TGCAGCGTGCTCCCGGGCTCGAAAAACACTGAAGCTTTCTTT. Translation: CSVLPGSKNTEAFF. Complete variable domain (other parts from reference TRBV29-1 and TRBJ1-1): SAVISQKPSRDICQRGTSLTIQCQVDSQVTMMFWYRQQPGQSLTLIATANQGSEATYESGFVIDKFPISRPNLTFSTLTVSNMSPEDSSIYLCSVLPGSKNTEAFFGQGTRLTVV.

This clonotype has ten or more counts. The chain has TRBV18 and TRBJ2-3, with 8 bases lining up with TRBD2. With 4 bases clipped from V and 2 bases from J, the junction kept 2 bases outside the gene matches. The length of the CDR3 is 14 residues. Germline V gene sequence: CDR1 KGHSH, CDR2 LQKENI. The chain's CDR3 is CASSLTSDTDTQYF. CDR3 DNA sequence: TGTGCCAGCTCACTGACTAGCGACACAGATACGCAGTATTTT. The variable domain in full, completed from reference TRBV18 and TRBJ2-3, reads NAGVMQNPRHLVRRRGQEARLRCSPMKGHSHVYWYRQLPEEGLKFMVYLQKENIIDESGMPKERFSAEFPKEGPSILRIQQVVRGDSAAYFCASSLTSDTDTQYFGPGTRLTVL.

This clonotype was counted at least ten times. The CDR3 DNA is TGTGCCAGCAGCCGAGTGGATTTTCCCCATTACGAGCAGTACTTC. Encoded protein: CASSRVDFPHYEQYF. The genes are TRBV3-1 and TRBJ2-7; D gene ambiguous. The CDR3 sequence is 15 residues long. V lost 4 bases and J 4 bases, leaving 17 bases between the germline ends. Germline loops: CDR1 LGHDT, CDR2 YNNKEL (reference sequence).

The chain recombines TRBV29-1 with TRBJ2-7; 11 nucleotides align to TRBD2. CDR3 length equals 14 residues. V gave up 5 bases and J gave up 4 bases; unmatched junction bases: 7. CDR1 and CDR2 (germline): SQVTM, ANQGSEA. The CDR3 DNA reads as TGCAGCGTTTTAGGGACTAGCGGCCCTTACGAGCAGTACTTC. Translation gives CSVLGTSGPYEQYF.

This clonotype was counted a few times. The chain joins TRBV23-1 to TRBJ2-5; 9 bases agree with TRBD1. TRBV23-1 is reported as an ORF; its role is uncertain. The CDR3 consists of 16 residues. J gave up 2 bases and V 4 bases, and 8 bases lay outside the gene matches. CDR3 DNA sequence: TGCGCCAGCAGTCGGGGGGACAGGGTTGATCAAGAGACCCAGTACTTC. As protein: CASSRGDRVDQETQYF.

The CDR3 reads CASSRTSGGSYNEQFF. Written as DNA, the CDR3 is TGTGCCAGCAGCAGGACTAGCGGAGGGAGCTACAATGAGCAGTTCTTC. This chain connects TRBV7-2 to TRBJ2-1, with 10 bases identical to TRBD2. The junction had 7 bases not matched to a gene; V was cut back by 5 bases and J by 3 bases. This CDR3 has 16 residues. CDR1 and CDR2 from the germline V gene are SGHTA and FQGNSA. The full variable domain, with the rest looked up from reference TRBV7-2 and TRBJ2-1, is GAGVSQSPSNKVTEKGKDVELRCDPISGHTALYWYRQSLGQGLEFLIYFQGNSAPDKSGLPSDRFSAERTGGSVSTLTIQRTQQEDSAVYLCASSRTSGGSYNEQFFGPGTRLTVL.

This chain joins TRBV20-1 and TRBJ2-1, with 15 positions matching TRBD2. The J segment lost 8 bases and the V segment lost 5 bases, leaving 7 bases of the junction unmatched. This CDR3 is built from 15 residues. CDR1 and CDR2 from the germline V gene are DFQATT and SNEGSKA (reference sequence). This CDR3 is CSALRTSGRAYEQFF. The DNA for the CDR3 is TGCAGTGCTCTTAGGACTAGCGGGAGGGCCTATGAGCAGTTCTTC.

The rearrangement links TRBV28 to TRBJ2-7; 7 bases are a match to TRBD2. With 7 bases clipped from V and 2 bases from J, the junction kept 5 bases outside the gene matches. This CDR3 comprises 13 residues. Germline CDR1 MDHEN, CDR2 SYDVKM. The CDR3 DNA reads TGTGCCAGCACCCTGGGAGGGCCCTACGAGCAGTACTTC. Translated: CASTLGGPYEQYF.